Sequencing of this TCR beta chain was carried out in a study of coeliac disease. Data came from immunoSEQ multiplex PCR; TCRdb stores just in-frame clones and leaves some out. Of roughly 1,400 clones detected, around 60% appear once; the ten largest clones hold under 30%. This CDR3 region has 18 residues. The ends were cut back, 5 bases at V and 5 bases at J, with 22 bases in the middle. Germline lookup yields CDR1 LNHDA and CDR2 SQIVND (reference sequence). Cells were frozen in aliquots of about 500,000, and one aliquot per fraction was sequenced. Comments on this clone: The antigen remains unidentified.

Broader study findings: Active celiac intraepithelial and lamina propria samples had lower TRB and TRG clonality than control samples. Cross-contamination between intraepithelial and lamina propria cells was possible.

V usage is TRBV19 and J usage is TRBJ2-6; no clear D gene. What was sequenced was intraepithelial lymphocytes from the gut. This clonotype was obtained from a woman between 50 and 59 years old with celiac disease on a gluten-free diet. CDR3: CASSDLQTNHSRANVLTF. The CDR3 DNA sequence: TGTGCCAGTAGTGATTTACAGACAAATCACAGTCGGGCCAACGTCCTGACTTTC.